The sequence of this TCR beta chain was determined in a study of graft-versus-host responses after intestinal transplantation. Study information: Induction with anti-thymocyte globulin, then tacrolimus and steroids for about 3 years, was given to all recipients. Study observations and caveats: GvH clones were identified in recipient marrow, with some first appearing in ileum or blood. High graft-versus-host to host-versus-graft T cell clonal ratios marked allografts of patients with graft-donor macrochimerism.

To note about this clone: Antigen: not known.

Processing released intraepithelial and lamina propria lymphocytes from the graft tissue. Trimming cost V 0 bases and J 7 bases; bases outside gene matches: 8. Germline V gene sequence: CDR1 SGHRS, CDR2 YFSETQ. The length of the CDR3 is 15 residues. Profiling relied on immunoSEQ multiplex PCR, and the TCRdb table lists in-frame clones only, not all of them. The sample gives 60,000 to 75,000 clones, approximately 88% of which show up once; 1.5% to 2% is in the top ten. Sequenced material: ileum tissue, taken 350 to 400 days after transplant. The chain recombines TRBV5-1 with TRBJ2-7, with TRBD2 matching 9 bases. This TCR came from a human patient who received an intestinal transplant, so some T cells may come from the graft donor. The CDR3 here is CASSLELAGVEEQYF. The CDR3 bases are TGCGCCAGCAGCTTGGAATTAGCGGGAGTAGAGGAGCAGTACTTC.